The 26 T cell receptor beta chains presented below share a single source sample, sequenced in a study of blood T cells in healthy people across ages. Combining a sample-barcoded 5' primer with a J-beta primer mix, a second PCR ran for roughly 7 to 12 cycles. TCRdb processed the 5' RACE reads anew with MiXCR; each CDR3 protein has one entry. The table lists over a million distinct CDR3 sequences, less than 45% of them singletons. Sequencing was performed on blood. All receptors come from a woman aged 18-29 years in good health.

This chain connects TRBV7-2 to TRBJ1-5; D remains ambiguous. CDR1 SGHTA and CDR2 FQGNSA come from the germline V gene. Trimming took 4 bases from V and 3 from J, leaving 4 bases between them. The CDR3 length is 12 residues. In nucleotides, the CDR3 is TGTGCCAGCAGCTCAAACAATCAGCCCCAGCATTTT. Translation gives CASSSNNQPQHF.

This chain uses TRBV9 with TRBJ2-3; D remains ambiguous. Germline CDR1 and CDR2: SGDLS and YYNGEE. The V end was cut by 3 bases, the J end by 4 bases, with 9 bases between. The length of the CDR3 is 13 residues. The CDR3 region is CASSGYGADTQYF. In DNA, the CDR3 is TGTGCCAGCAGCGGCTATGGGGCAGATACGCAGTATTTT. The full variable domain, in which reference TRBV9 and TRBJ2-3 provide the parts outside the CDR3, is DSGVTQTPKHLITATGQRVTLRCSPRSGDLSVYWYQQSLDQGLQFLIQYYNGEERAKGNILERFSAQQFPDLHSELNLSSLELGDSALYFCASSGYGADTQYFGPGTRLTVL.

The gene calls are TRBV13 and TRBJ2-1; 9 bases are a match to TRBD2. V lost 1 base and J lost 7; bases outside the gene matches: 8. Germline V gene data show CDR1 as PRHDT and CDR2 as FYEKMQ (reference sequence). This CDR3 spans 16 amino acids. CDR3 protein: CASSLAREGRGNEQFF. The CDR3 coding sequence is TGTGCCAGCAGCTTAGCGCGGGAGGGCCGGGGAAATGAGCAGTTCTTC.

This clonotype was recorded a few times. The chain links TRBV7-9 to TRBJ2-1; D is undetermined. Looked up from germline, CDR1 is SEHNR and CDR2 is FQNEAQ (reference sequence). This CDR3 has 13 amino acids. V was shortened by 4 bases and J by 8 bases, with 12 bases between the two germline ends. In nucleotides, the CDR3 is TGTGCCAGCAGCTCGCGACAAAGGGATGAGCAGTTCTTC. Protein sequence: CASSSRQRDEQFF.

The V call is TRBV7-2, the J call TRBJ1-1; D remains ambiguous. Trimming took off 2 bases at V and 6 bases at J, with 19 bases between the two ends. Germline CDR1 reads SGHTA; CDR2 reads FQGNSA. The CDR3 is 16 residues long. CDR3 amino acids: CASSLQPQRLRAEAFF. CDR3 nucleotides: TGTGCCAGCAGCTTACAACCCCAGCGTCTAAGAGCTGAAGCTTTCTTT.

This clonotype was observed a handful of times. V and J are TRBV12-3 or TRBV12-4 and TRBJ2-1; 7 bases are shared with TRBD2. The CDR3 is 15 residues long. V gave up 2 bases and J gave up 5 bases; unmatched junction bases: 6. Here the CDR3 DNA reads TGTGCCAGCAGTTTAATCGGGGAGGGAAACAATGAGCAGTTCTTC. Residues: CASSLIGEGNNEQFF.

The J gene is TRBJ1-5, the V gene TRBV6-1; 7 nucleotides agree with TRBD1. Germline values: CDR1 MNHNS, CDR2 SASEGT. The CDR3 is 13 residues long. After removal of 10 bases from V and 7 bases from J, the junction contained 10 bases not matched to a gene. The CDR3 sequence: CAIHRQGGQPQHF. The CDR3 DNA sequence: TGTGCCATCCACCGACAGGGTGGGCAGCCCCAGCATTTT.

The chain uses TRBV5-1 and TRBJ2-5; tentative D call: TRBD1 (5 bases). V lost 1 base, J lost 3 bases, and 10 bases lay in between. CDR1 is SGHRS and CDR2 is YFSETQ in the germline V gene. The CDR3 consists of 14 residues. CDR3 DNA: TGCGCCAGCAGCTTGTGGGGCGGAGAAGAGACCCAGTACTTC. Protein: CASSLWGGEETQYF.

This clonotype was found a few times. The junction shows a germline mismatch at one end, possibly a read error. V and J are TRBV7-7 and TRBJ2-5; D perhaps matches TRBD2 (5 bases). CDR3 length: 13 amino acids. Germline CDR1 is SSHAT and CDR2 is FNYEAQ (reference sequence). This CDR3 reads CASSGRTWGEQYF. The CDR3 nucleotides read TGTGCTAGCAGCGGCCGGACTTGGGGTGAGCAGTACTTC.

This clonotype was found once. CDR3 bases: TGCGCCAGCAGCTTGTCACGGGACCATACCTACGAGCAGTACTTC. It codes for CASSLSRDHTYEQYF. The chain carries TRBV5-1 and TRBJ2-7; D possibly uses TRBD1 or TRBD2 (5 bases each). There are 15 residues in the CDR3. With 1 base removed from V and 2 bases from J, the gap between germline ends came to 13 bases. Germline V gene data show CDR1 as SGHRS and CDR2 as YFSETQ.

This clonotype was seen once. The genes are TRBV20-1 and TRBJ2-1; D may correspond to TRBD1 or TRBD2 (5 bases each). CDR3 length: 16 residues. Germline lookup yields CDR1 DFQATT and CDR2 SNEGSKA (reference sequence). Deletions cut 0 bases from V and 2 bases from J, with 14 bases between. CDR3 nucleotide sequence: TGCAGTGCTAGAGACCCCTTCCGGGACCCCTACAATGAGCAGTTCTTC. Encoded protein: CSARDPFRDPYNEQFF.

The V call is TRBV7-9, the J call TRBJ1-1; 10 nucleotides align to TRBD1. CDR3 size: 14 residues. V gave up 1 base and J gave up 7 bases; unmatched junction bases: 3. CDR1 and CDR2 (germline): SEHNR, FQNEAQ (reference sequence). CDR3 sequence reads: CASSLEGTGVEAFF. The CDR3 nucleotides are TGTGCCAGCAGCTTAGAGGGGACAGGGGTTGAAGCTTTCTTT.

The V and J genes are TRBV4-3 and TRBJ2-2; D is possibly TRBD1 (5 bases). CDR1 is LGHNA, CDR2 YSLEER, per germline. The CDR3 totals 16 residues. V lost 0 bases and J lost 8, with 16 bases in between. CDR3 sequence: CASSQDQAGPTGELFF. Here the CDR3 DNA reads TGCGCCAGCAGCCAAGATCAAGCAGGGCCCACTGGGGAGCTGTTTTTT.

The J gene is TRBJ2-5, the V gene TRBV6-2 or TRBV6-3, with D uncertain. The DNA end lines up better with TRBJ2-7; the J call may be wrong. The CDR3 length is 13 residues. Germline V gives CDR1 MNHEY, CDR2 SVGEGT. CDR3 residues: CASMETAGLEQYF. CDR3 nucleotide sequence: TGTGCCAGCATGGAGACGGCCGGGCTCGAGCAGTACTTC.

This sequence joins TRBV28 and TRBJ2-3, with a tentative D call TRBD1 (5 bases). This CDR3 has 17 residues. Germline V gene sequence: CDR1 MDHEN, CDR2 SYDVKM. Deletions cut 4 bases from V and 2 bases from J, with 19 bases between. The CDR3 protein is CASSYPPGQVFTDTQYF. CDR3 in DNA: TGTGCCAGCAGTTATCCCCCCGGACAAGTGTTCACAGATACGCAGTATTTT.

J is TRBJ2-7 and V is TRBV4-2; the D gene could be TRBD1 or TRBD2 (5 bases each). The length of the CDR3 is 16 residues. Trimming cost V 1 base and J 9 bases, with 22 bases left between them. CDR1 and CDR2 (germline): LGHNA, YNFKEQ. The CDR3 DNA follows: TGTGCCAGCAGCCAAGTATCACGGGACCGAGGGTCGGGGCAGTACTTC. This encodes CASSQVSRDRGSGQYF.

This clonotype was counted only a few times. This sequence joins TRBV11-2 and TRBJ2-3; D is possibly TRBD2 (5 bases). V dropped 4 bases and J dropped 3 bases, with 20 bases sitting between them. Germline V gene data show CDR1 as SGHAT and CDR2 as FQNNGV. CDR3 length: 17 amino acids. As DNA, the CDR3 is TGTGCCAGCAGCTCCCCCGGGGATAGCTTGATTACAGATACGCAGTATTTT. It specifies CASSSPGDSLITDTQYF.

In regard to this clonotype: At one end the junction does not follow the germline gene, possibly because of a read error. This chain joins TRBV7-9 and TRBJ1-5; tentatively, D is TRBD1 (6 bases). CDR1 and CDR2 from the germline V gene are SEHNR and FQNEAQ (reference sequence). The CDR3 spans 15 residues. CDR3 bases: TGTGCCAGCAGCTTAAGGCAGGGGAGCAGTCAGCCCCAGCATTTT. Translated, it gives CASSLRQGSSQPQHF.

This chain links TRBV19 with TRBJ1-1; D gene unclear. V lost 4 bases to trimming and J lost 7 bases, with 13 bases between them. The germline gives CDR1 LNHDA, CDR2 SQIVND (reference sequence). The CDR3 runs to 13 residues. This chain's CDR3 is CASSSQRTVEAFF. CDR3 nucleotide sequence: TGTGCCAGTAGTAGCCAAAGGACCGTTGAAGCTTTCTTT.

V usage is TRBV19 and J usage is TRBJ1-1; a weak D match, TRBD1 (5 bases). The CDR3 covers 13 residues. Looked up from germline, CDR1 is LNHDA and CDR2 is SQIVND (reference sequence). V dropped 5 bases and J dropped 2 bases, with 9 bases sitting between them. Written as DNA, the CDR3 is TGTGCCAGTAGTCGGACATCTAACACTGAAGCTTTCTTT. Protein product: CASSRTSNTEAFF.

The CDR3 coding sequence is TGCGCCAGCAGCTTGGGAGCGGGAGTAGGGACAGATACGCAGTATTTT. Translating gives CASSLGAGVGTDTQYF. V gene TRBV5-1 combines with J gene TRBJ2-3; 8 nucleotides line up with TRBD2. J was trimmed by 3 bases and V by 0 bases; bases with no gene match: 6. The CDR3 sequence is 16 residues long. Per the germline V gene, CDR1 is SGHRS and CDR2 is YFSETQ.

As DNA, the CDR3 is TGTGCCATCAGTGACGGGGGTCGGGAAAAACTGTTTTTT. As protein: CAISDGGREKLFF. This chain links TRBV10-3 with TRBJ1-4; maybe TRBD1 (5 bases). CDR1 and CDR2 (germline): ENHRY, SYGVKD. The length of the CDR3 is 13 residues. The V gene lost 3 bases and the J gene lost 8 bases, with 10 bases spanning the gap.

The chain combines TRBV7-2 with TRBJ2-3; possible D gene TRBD2, 6 bases. Per the germline V gene, CDR1 is SGHTA and CDR2 is FQGNSA. There are 16 residues in the CDR3. V lost 2 bases and J 2 bases, leaving 14 bases between the germline ends. The CDR3 protein is CASSLQASVTTDTQYF. In nucleotides, the CDR3 is TGTGCCAGCAGCTTACAGGCTAGCGTCACCACAGATACGCAGTATTTT.

This clonotype was observed a few times. V usage is TRBV11-2 and J usage is TRBJ2-1, with 9 positions matching TRBD2. The junction had 7 bases not matched to a gene; V was cut back by 3 bases and J by 4 bases. The CDR3 extends over 16 amino acids. Per the germline V gene, CDR1 is SGHAT and CDR2 is FQNNGV. DNA for the CDR3: TGTGCCAGCAGCTTTATAGCGGGAGAGGTGTACAATGAGCAGTTCTTC. Protein product: CASSFIAGEVYNEQFF. Using reference TRBV11-2 and TRBJ2-1 for the parts outside the CDR3, the full variable domain is EAGVAQSPRYKIIEKRQSVAFWCNPISGHATLYWYQQILGQGPKLLIQFQNNGVVDDSQLPKDRFSAERLKGVDSTLKIQPAKLEDSAVYLCASSFIAGEVYNEQFFGPGTRLTVL.

This clonotype has just a few counts. The chain links TRBV7-8 to TRBJ2-7; no reliable D call. Germline V gene sequence: CDR1 SGHVS, CDR2 FQNEAQ. Between the trimmed V and J ends, which lost 2 bases and 4 bases, there was a span of 12 bases. This CDR3 comprises 14 residues. The CDR3 reads CASSLRATVYEQYF. The CDR3, as DNA: TGTGCCAGCAGCTTAAGAGCGACCGTATACGAGCAGTACTTC.

Turning to this clonotype: At one end the junction does not follow the germline gene, possibly because of a read error. This chain connects TRBV7-9 to TRBJ1-2; TRBD1 matches 7 bases. The V gene's germline CDR1 is SEHNR and CDR2 FQNEAQ (reference sequence). The CDR3 totals 15 residues. The CDR3 DNA follows: TGTGCCAGCAGCGTAGGGGAGACAGGGATCTATGGCTACACTTTC. Translation gives CASSVGETGIYGYTF.